This entry features one T cell receptor (beta chain) sequence. The sample is drawn from a study of shared clonotypes between healthy human individuals. Sequencing used immunoSEQ multiplex PCR; TCRdb keeps in-frame clones, though not all of them. Of millions of clones detected, approximately 95% appear once; the ten largest clones hold around 0.4%. The V gene's germline CDR1 is SGHTA and CDR2 FQGTGA. The CDR3 consists of 13 residues. V dropped 6 bases and J dropped 2 bases, with 9 bases sitting between them. The genes are TRBV7-3 and TRBJ2-3; D gene ambiguous. This receptor was obtained from a man between 18 and 35 years old in good health. Some clones in this sample may be carry-over from other donors' samples. Sequencing was performed on naive CD4+ T cells from PBMCs. The subset was: CD45RA+ positively selected. The CDR3 DNA reads TGTGCCAGCAGACTGATACCCACAGATACGCAGTATTTT. Protein sequence: CASRLIPTDTQYF. Supplemented by reference TRBV7-3 and TRBJ2-3, the full variable domain reads GAGVSQTPSNKVTEKGKYVELRCDPISGHTALYWYRQSLGQGPEFLIYFQGTGAADDSGLPNDRFFAVRPEGSVSTLKIQRTERGDSAVYLCASRLIPTDTQYFGPGTRLTVL.